The TCR beta chain under discussion was sequenced for a study of vaccination effects on CD4 cells after COVID-19. Sequencing was preceded by expansion of antigen-specific CD4+ T cells with viral peptide pools in the ViraFEST assay. Cells that had been cultured for less than 13 days were the source of isolated CD4+ T cells. Peptides at roughly 10 ug/ml and IL-2 at about 10 IU/ml were added to two million PBMC per well. Produced via immunoSEQ multiplex PCR; TCRdb's table is partial and in-frame only. The table has approximately 54,000 clones, roughly 80% seen once. The CDR3 contains 14 residues. With 6 bases removed from V and 0 bases from J, the gap between germline ends came to 9 bases. CDR1 MNHNY and CDR2 SVGAGI come from the germline V gene (reference sequence). About this clone itself: Antigen unknown.

The chain links TRBV6-6 to TRBJ1-3; D remains ambiguous. The receptor's source is a human donor who received a COVID-19 vaccine. Specimen: CD4+ T cells from PBMCs cultured with HCoV-229E spike peptides, collected before COVID-19 vaccination. CDR3 in amino acids: CASRNPTSGNTIYF. The CDR3, as DNA: TGTGCCAGCAGGAACCCAACCTCTGGAAACACCATATATTTT.